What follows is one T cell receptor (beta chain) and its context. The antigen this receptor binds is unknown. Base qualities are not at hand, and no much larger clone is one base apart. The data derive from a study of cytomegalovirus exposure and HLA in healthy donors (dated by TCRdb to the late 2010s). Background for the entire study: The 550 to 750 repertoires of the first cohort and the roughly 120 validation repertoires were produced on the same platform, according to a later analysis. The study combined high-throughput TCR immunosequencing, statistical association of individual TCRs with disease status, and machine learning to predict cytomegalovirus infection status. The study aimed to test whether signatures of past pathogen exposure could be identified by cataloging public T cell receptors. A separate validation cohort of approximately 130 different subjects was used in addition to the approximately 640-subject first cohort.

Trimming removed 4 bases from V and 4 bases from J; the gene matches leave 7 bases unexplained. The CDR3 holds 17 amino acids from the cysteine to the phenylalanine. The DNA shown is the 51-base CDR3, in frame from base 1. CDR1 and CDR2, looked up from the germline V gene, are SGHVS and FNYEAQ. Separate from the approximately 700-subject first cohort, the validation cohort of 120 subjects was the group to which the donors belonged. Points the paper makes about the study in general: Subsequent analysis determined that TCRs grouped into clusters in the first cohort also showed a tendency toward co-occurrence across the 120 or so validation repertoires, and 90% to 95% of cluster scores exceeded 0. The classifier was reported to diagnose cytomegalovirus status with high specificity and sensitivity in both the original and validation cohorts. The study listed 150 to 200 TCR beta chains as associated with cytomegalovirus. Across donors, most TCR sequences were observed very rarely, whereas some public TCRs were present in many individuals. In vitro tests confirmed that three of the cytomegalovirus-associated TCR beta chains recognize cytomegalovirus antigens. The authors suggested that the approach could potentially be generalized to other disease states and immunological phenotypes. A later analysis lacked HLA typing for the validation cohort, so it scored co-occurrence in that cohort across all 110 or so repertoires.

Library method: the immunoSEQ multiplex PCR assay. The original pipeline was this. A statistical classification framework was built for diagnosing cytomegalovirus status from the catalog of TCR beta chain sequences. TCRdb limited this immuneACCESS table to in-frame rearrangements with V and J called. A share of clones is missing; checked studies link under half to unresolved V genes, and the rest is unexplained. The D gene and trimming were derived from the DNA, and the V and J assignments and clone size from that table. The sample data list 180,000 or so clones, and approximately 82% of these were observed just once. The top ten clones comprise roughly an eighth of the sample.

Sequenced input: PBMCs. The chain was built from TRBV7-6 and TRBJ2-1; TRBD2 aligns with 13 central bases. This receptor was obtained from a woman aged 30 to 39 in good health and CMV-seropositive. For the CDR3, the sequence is CASSSTSGRAGYNEQFF. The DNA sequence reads TGTGCCAGCAGCTCTACTAGCGGGAGGGCCGGGTACAATGAGCAGTTCTTC. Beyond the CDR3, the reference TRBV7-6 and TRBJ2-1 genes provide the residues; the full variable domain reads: GAGVSQSPRYKVTKRGQDVALRCDPISGHVSLYWYRQALGQGPEFLTYFNYEAQQDKSGLPNDRFSAERPEGSISTLTIQRTEQRDSAMYRCASSSTSGRAGYNEQFFGPGTRLTVL.